Following are 7 T cell receptor beta chains from one sample sequenced in a study of shared clonotypes between healthy human individuals. TCRdb keeps only in-frame clones here, not all; method: immunoSEQ multiplex PCR. The sample records about 1.5 million clones, 95% to 99% being singletons. The sequenced sample was naive CD4+ T cells sorted from blood. The subset: CD45RA+ positively selected. These receptors were taken from a young man in good health.

The chain joins TRBV27 to TRBJ2-7, with D unresolved. Trimming pared 6 bases from V and 3 bases from J, leaving 12 bases between. Germline V lookup: CDR1 MNHEY, CDR2 SMNVEV (reference sequence). CDR3 length: 13 amino acids. The CDR3 nucleotides are TGTGCCAGCAGCTTCGGCCTGGGCTACGAGCAGTACTTC. Translating gives CASSFGLGYEQYF.

This clone has only one observation. The V call is TRBV14, the J call TRBJ2-2; 8 bases map to TRBD2. Unmatched junction bases numbered 5, after V lost 3 bases and J lost 5 bases. CDR3 length equals 15 residues. Germline assignment: CDR1 SGHDN and CDR2 FVKESK. CDR3 protein: CASSQRGASTGELFF. CDR3 DNA sequence: TGTGCCAGCAGCCAGCGGGGGGCAAGTACCGGGGAGCTGTTTTTT.

V and J are TRBV27 and TRBJ2-2, with D hard to call. The V gene lost 6 bases and the J gene lost 8 bases, with 10 bases spanning the gap. CDR1 is MNHEY and CDR2 is SMNVEV in the germline V gene (reference sequence). This CDR3 has 12 amino acids. The DNA for the CDR3 is TGTGCCAGCAGGCCTAATGGTGGGGAGCTGTTTTTT. This codes for CASRPNGGELFF.

The chain carries TRBV6-4 and TRBJ2-7; no clear D gene. Trimming stripped 2 bases from V and 7 bases from J, with 12 bases between. Germline CDR1 MRHNA, CDR2 SNTAGT. CDR3 size: 13 residues. This CDR3 reads CASSDVLGGEQYF. The CDR3 DNA reads as TGTGCCAGCAGTGACGTCCTAGGCGGTGAGCAGTACTTC.

The genes are TRBV5-6 and TRBJ2-7; possibly TRBD2 for D (5 bases). The CDR3 runs 16 residues. Germline V gene data show CDR1 as SGHDT and CDR2 as YYEEEE. Trimming left V 4 bases short and J 1 base short, with 18 bases between. DNA of the CDR3: TGTGCCAGCAGCCCCGCCGGGGTGTGGGGATCCTACGAGCAGTACTTC. Translated: CASSPAGVWGSYEQYF.

The chain carries TRBV18 and TRBJ2-5; no firm D call. CDR3 length equals 13 residues. The V gene's germline CDR1 is KGHSH and CDR2 LQKENI. Deletions cut 2 bases from V and 5 bases from J, with 9 bases between. CDR3: CASSPSQAETQYF. In DNA form, the CDR3 reads TGTGCCAGCTCACCAAGTCAGGCGGAGACCCAGTACTTC.

This chain joins TRBV5-1 and TRBJ1-2; D is ambiguous. CDR1 is SGHRS and CDR2 is YFSETQ in the germline V gene. CDR3 size: 13 residues. V gave up 4 bases and J gave up 4 bases, with 11 bases separating them. The CDR3 protein is CASSIDKSYGYTF. As DNA, the CDR3 is TGCGCCAGCAGCATAGACAAGAGCTATGGCTACACCTTC. Together with reference TRBV5-1 and TRBJ1-2, the CDR3 gives the full variable domain: KAGVTQTPRYLIKTRGQQVTLSCSPISGHRSVSWYQQTPGQGLQFLFEYFSETQRNKGNFPGRFSGRQFSNSRSEMNVSTLELGDSALYLCASSIDKSYGYTFGSGTRLTVV.